This TCR beta chain came from a study of blood T cell repertoires in COVID-19. Across the whole study: Italy, Spain and the United States were the sources of the convalescent and acute COVID-19 samples. PBMCs, B-cell-depleted T cells, or T cells were the source of the cDNA or gDNA that made up the material.

V was pared by 7 bases and J by 7 bases, with 12 bases of the junction left unmatched. Germline V gene lookup returns CDR1 LNHDA and CDR2 SQIVND (reference sequence). This CDR3 is 16 amino acids long. Authors' processing steps: Researchers report that nucleated cell counts were estimated from reference gene primer amplification. Sequencing was performed with immunoSEQ multiplex PCR; in TCRdb, only in-frame clones are kept and a portion is missing. V and J calls and clone size are copied from that table; D and trimming were computed from the DNA. The table lists 150,000 or so clones, approximately 90% of them singletons.

The sequencing input was peripheral blood. V gene TRBV19 combines with J gene TRBJ2-1; 11 nucleotides line up with TRBD2. The sequence was obtained from a man aged 60-69 years with acute or convalescent COVID-19. CDR3 DNA: TGTGCCAGTATCAATCGGGCTAGCGGGGGGTTGAATGAGCAGTTCTTC. It yields the protein CASINRASGGLNEQFF.